The 25 T cell receptor beta chains below all came from one sample that was sequenced in a study of blood T cell repertoires in COVID-19. The data were produced by immunoSEQ multiplex PCR, yet TCRdb's version contains in-frame clones alone and is incomplete. The sample holds under 15,000 clones, 84% seen once. The sequencing input was peripheral blood. These receptors were obtained from a man aged 45-60 years with active COVID-19.

The chain joins TRBV9 to TRBJ2-7; D may be TRBD1 (6 bases). This CDR3 comprises 13 residues. Trimming pared 3 bases from V and 2 bases from J, leaving 9 bases between. The V gene's germline CDR1 is SGDLS and CDR2 YYNGEE. The CDR3 nucleotides read TGTGCCAGCAGCGCACAGGGACCCTACGAGCAGTACTTC. It codes for CASSAQGPYEQYF.

This clone appeared once. The chain recombines TRBV3-1 (or the pseudogene TRBV3-2) with TRBJ1-2, with D perhaps TRBD1 (5 bases). With 0 bases removed from V and 7 bases from J, the gap between germline ends came to 15 bases. The germline gives CDR1 LGHDT, CDR2 YNNKEL (reference sequence). The CDR3 extends over 15 amino acids. The CDR3 sequence is CASSQDRPGLSGYTF. The CDR3 DNA sequence: TGTGCCAGCAGCCAAGATCGACCGGGACTAAGTGGCTACACCTTC.

The rearrangement uses TRBV9 and TRBJ2-2; 7 bases map to TRBD2. Germline loops: CDR1 SGDLS, CDR2 YYNGEE. The CDR3 totals 16 residues. V was clipped by 7 bases and J by 3 bases; unmatched bases: 12. CDR3 nucleotide sequence: TGTGCCAGCGGGCCACGAGGGAGCGGGGACACCGGGGAGCTGTTTTTT. Its protein product is CASGPRGSGDTGELFF.

This clone was detected only once. V and J are TRBV24-1 and TRBJ1-2; TRBD1 is a possible D gene (6 bases). Germline lookup yields CDR1 KGHDR and CDR2 SFDVKD. V dropped 2 bases and J dropped 6 bases, with 6 bases sitting between them. This CDR3 spans 12 amino acids. The CDR3 loop is CATSDYRDGYTF. In nucleotides, the CDR3 is TGTGCCACCAGTGATTACAGGGATGGCTACACCTTC.

CDR3 loop: CASSSPDRGLAGVLPDYEQYF. DNA for the CDR3: TGTGCCAGCAGCTCGCCGGACAGGGGACTAGCGGGAGTACTCCCAGACTACGAGCAGTACTTC. J is TRBJ2-7 and V is TRBV21-1; no check of the table's D call, TRBD2, against the DNA was made. TRBV21-1 is a pseudogene. This CDR3 contains 21 residues.

V and J are TRBV15 and TRBJ1-5; no definite D call. V was trimmed by 0 bases and J by 6 bases, leaving 6 bases between them. The CDR3 length is 13 residues. Germline lookup yields CDR1 LNHNV and CDR2 YYDKDF (reference sequence). The CDR3 is CATSREISQPQHF. The CDR3 DNA reads TGTGCCACCAGCAGAGAGATCAGTCAGCCCCAGCATTTT. The whole variable domain, filled in from reference TRBV15 and TRBJ1-5, reads DAMVIQNPRYQVTQFGKPVTLSCSQTLNHNVMYWYQQKSSQAPKLLFHYYDKDFNNEADTPDNFQSRRPNTSFCFLDIRSPGLGDTAMYLCATSREISQPQHFGDGTRLSIL.

As concerns this clone: Other nucleotide sequences in the sample specify the same CDR3. The chain recombines TRBV28 with TRBJ2-1, with 12 bases fitting TRBD2. Germline assignment: CDR1 MDHEN and CDR2 SYDVKM. The CDR3 is made up of 17 amino acids. Losses at the gene ends were 5 bases for V and 7 bases for J; bases not matched to a gene: 12. The CDR3 coding sequence is TGTGCCAGCAGTCAGACTAGCGGGAGTGGCTCTAGAAATGAGCAGTTCTTC. This gives the protein CASSQTSGSGSRNEQFF.

This sequence joins TRBV19 and TRBJ1-3, with 7 positions matching TRBD1. Trimming at V came to 5 bases and at J to 3 bases, leaving 4 bases not matched to a gene. The germline V gene has CDR1 LNHDA and CDR2 SQIVND (reference sequence). There are 14 residues in the CDR3. CDR3 amino acids: CASSSQGFGNTIYF. The CDR3 coding sequence is TGTGCCAGTAGTTCACAGGGGTTTGGAAACACCATATATTTT.

This chain joins TRBV7-9 and TRBJ1-3; a possible D gene is TRBD1 (5 bases). The V gene lost 8 bases and the J gene lost 4 bases, with 18 bases spanning the gap. Germline V gives CDR1 SEHNR, CDR2 FQNEAQ (reference sequence). The CDR3 contains 15 residues. This CDR3 reads CASGGEAAYGNTIYF. The CDR3, as DNA: TGTGCCAGCGGGGGGGAGGCCGCTTACGGAAACACCATATATTTT.

CDR3 loop: CASSDSGTSGAIEQFF. Here the CDR3 DNA reads TGTGCCAGCAGCGACTCCGGGACTAGCGGAGCTATCGAGCAGTTCTTC. The J gene is TRBJ2-1, the V gene TRBV9; 11 bases fit TRBD2. CDR1 is SGDLS and CDR2 is YYNGEE in the germline V gene. The CDR3 extends over 16 amino acids. V lost 3 bases and J lost 10; bases outside the gene matches: 12.

J is TRBJ2-7 and V is TRBV6-6; D is unresolved. The germline V gene has CDR1 MNHNY and CDR2 SVGAGI (reference sequence). Trimming shortened V by 4 bases and J by 6 bases, and 19 bases separated the two germline ends. The CDR3 runs 15 residues. The CDR3 loop is CASSSSGYPGGEQYF. In DNA form, the CDR3 reads TGTGCCAGCAGTTCCTCAGGCTATCCCGGCGGCGAGCAGTACTTC.

This clone has only a few counts. This chain connects TRBV7-9 to TRBJ2-7; D uncertain. The CDR3 spans 13 residues. The germline gives CDR1 SEHNR, CDR2 FQNEAQ (reference sequence). V dropped 0 bases and J dropped 5 bases, with 8 bases sitting between them. The CDR3 nucleotides are TGTGCCAGCAGCTTAGCTGACTTCAACGAGCAGTACTTC. It yields the protein CASSLADFNEQYF.

This clone was recorded once. V is TRBV27 and J is TRBJ2-3; weak D call: TRBD1 (6 bases). This CDR3 region has 15 residues. Trimming stripped 2 bases from V and 2 bases from J, with 11 bases between. From germline, CDR1 is MNHEY and CDR2 SMNVEV (reference sequence). Here the CDR3 DNA reads TGTGCCAGCAGTTTAGGGACAAGGCCCACAGATACGCAGTATTTT. Translation: CASSLGTRPTDTQYF.

The rearrangement links TRBV10-1 to TRBJ2-7; 7 bases map to TRBD1. Germline V CDR1 and CDR2: WNHNN, SYGVQD (reference sequence). The V segment lost 6 bases and the J segment 2 bases; nucleotides outside the gene matches: 7. The CDR3 spans 14 residues. CDR3 region: CASSRDSSTYEQYF. CDR3 bases: TGCGCCAGCAGCCGGGACAGCTCAACCTACGAGCAGTACTTC.

This chain links TRBV6-5 with TRBJ2-7, with D perhaps TRBD1 (6 bases). V gave up 4 bases and J gave up 1 base, with 11 bases separating them. The CDR3 sequence is 14 residues long. Germline values: CDR1 MNHEY, CDR2 SVGAGI. The chain's CDR3 is CASSSNQGSYEQYF. In DNA, the CDR3 is TGTGCCAGCAGTTCTAATCAGGGGTCCTACGAGCAGTACTTC.

The V call is TRBV5-1, the J call TRBJ1-2; tentatively, D is TRBD1 (6 bases). V was trimmed by 0 bases and J by 4 bases, leaving 10 bases between them. Germline V gene data show CDR1 as SGHRS and CDR2 as YFSETQ. The CDR3 covers 14 residues. CDR3 protein: CASSLGDRTYGYTF. The DNA for the CDR3 is TGCGCCAGCAGCTTGGGCGACAGGACCTATGGCTACACCTTC.

The chain carries TRBV28 and TRBJ2-5; tentative D call: TRBD1 (6 bases). Germline V CDR1 and CDR2: MDHEN, SYDVKM. The length of the CDR3 is 14 residues. The germline V and J ends were trimmed by 6 bases and 2 bases, with 13 bases remaining between them. The CDR3 sequence: CASRPTTGQETQYF. In DNA, the CDR3 is TGTGCCAGCAGACCCACGACAGGACAAGAGACCCAGTACTTC.

The genes are TRBV2 and TRBJ2-5; 7 nucleotides match TRBD2. CDR3 size: 15 residues. Per the germline V gene, CDR1 is SNHLY and CDR2 is FYNNEI. V was clipped by 6 bases and J by 2 bases; unmatched bases: 9. Written as DNA, the CDR3 is TGTGCCAGCAGCGATCTGGCGGGAGAACAAGAGACCCAGTACTTC. This gives the protein CASSDLAGEQETQYF.

The chain carries TRBV5-4 and TRBJ2-7, with 8 bases fitting TRBD1. Per germline, CDR1 SGHNT and CDR2 YYREEE (reference sequence). The CDR3 covers 14 residues. The V segment lost 2 bases and the J segment 5 bases; nucleotides outside the gene matches: 6. The CDR3 DNA sequence: TGTGCCAGCAGCTTTCCTACAGGGGGTCACGAGCAGTACTTC. It yields the protein CASSFPTGGHEQYF.

V gene TRBV9 combines with J gene TRBJ2-1; possibly TRBD2 for D (6 bases). Trimming took off 4 bases at V and 5 bases at J, with 10 bases between the two ends. This CDR3 is built from 13 residues. In germline, CDR1 is SGDLS, CDR2 YYNGEE. CDR3 protein: CASSSWGDNEQFF. The CDR3 region has the DNA TGTGCCAGCAGCTCCTGGGGGGACAATGAGCAGTTCTTC. The full variable domain, with the rest looked up from reference TRBV9 and TRBJ2-1, is DSGVTQTPKHLITATGQRVTLRCSPRSGDLSVYWYQQSLDQGLQFLIQYYNGEERAKGNILERFSAQQFPDLHSELNLSSLELGDSALYFCASSSWGDNEQFFGPGTRLTVL.

The chain links TRBV5-8 to TRBJ2-1; D might be TRBD1 (5 bases). The CDR3 is 13 amino acids. The germline V gene encodes CDR1 SGHTS and CDR2 YDEGEE. The V end lost 4 bases, the J end lost 4 bases, and 9 bases lay between the germline ends. The CDR3: CASSPDMYNEQFF. Written as DNA, the CDR3 is TGTGCCAGCAGCCCGGACATGTACAATGAGCAGTTCTTC. Full variable domain (rest looked up from reference TRBV5-8 and TRBJ2-1): EAGVTQSPTHLIKTRGQQATLRCSPISGHTSVYWYQQALGLGLQFLLWYDEGEERNRGNFPPRFSGRQFPNYSSELNVNALELEDSALYLCASSPDMYNEQFFGPGTRLTVL.

The rearrangement joins TRBV6-2 or TRBV6-3 to TRBJ2-7, with 7 nucleotides matching TRBD2. Germline trimming cut 6 bases from V and 3 bases from J; bases unmatched to any gene: 20. The germline gives CDR1 MNHEY, CDR2 SVGEGT. This CDR3 region has 18 residues. The CDR3 spells CASSPVSLIGQRGYEQYF. In DNA form, the CDR3 reads TGTGCCAGCAGCCCAGTGTCCCTGATTGGCCAGCGGGGCTACGAGCAGTACTTC.

The chain carries TRBV15 and TRBJ2-5, with 7 nucleotides matching TRBD1. Germline lookup yields CDR1 LNHNV and CDR2 YYDKDF (reference sequence). J lost 0 bases, V lost 10 bases, and 5 bases had no gene match. This CDR3 has 13 amino acids. The CDR3 DNA sequence: TGTGCCAGCGCCGGGACAGACCAAGAGACCCAGTACTTC. This encodes CASAGTDQETQYF.

By sample fraction, this clone is medium-sized. This chain links TRBV7-6 with TRBJ1-6; 9 positions agree with TRBD1. The CDR3 covers 13 residues. Looked up from germline, CDR1 is SGHVS and CDR2 is FNYEAQ. The ends lost 4 bases at V and 10 bases at J; junction bases unmatched: 2. The CDR3 protein is CASSSTGGSPLHF. The CDR3 nucleotides read TGTGCCAGCAGCTCGACAGGGGGATCACCCCTCCACTTT.

The gene calls are TRBV2 and TRBJ2-1; 7 bases fit TRBD2. Losses at the gene ends were 4 bases for V and 3 bases for J; bases not matched to a gene: 6. CDR3 length equals 15 residues. In germline, CDR1 is SNHLY, CDR2 FYNNEI. The CDR3 nucleotides read TGTGCCAGCAGTGGGACTAGTGGGGGCTACAATGAGCAGTTCTTC. Translation: CASSGTSGGYNEQFF.